Shown below are 6 T cell receptor beta chains from a single sample sequenced in a study of patients and donors after allogeneic stem cell transplantation. MiXCR was run by TCRdb on the RT-PCR reads, yielding one entry per CDR3 protein. This table has almost 90,000 distinct CDR3 sequences, around 5% appearing once. Sequenced input: blood, either unsorted or a sorted T cell fraction (not recorded which). The source is a human donor who was either an allogeneic HSCT recipient or a stem cell or donor lymphocyte infusion donor (not recorded which). It is not recorded whose cells these are; they may come from a transplant donor.

The V call is TRBV19, the J call TRBJ2-2, with 7 bases that match TRBD2. CDR3 length: 15 residues. The J segment lost 4 bases and the V segment lost 5 bases, leaving 7 bases of the junction unmatched. Per germline, CDR1 LNHDA and CDR2 SQIVND (reference sequence). CDR3 in DNA: TGTGCCAGTAGTCCCCTTTCGGGAGGCACCGGGGAGCTGTTTTTT. Its translation is CASSPLSGGTGELFF.

The CDR3, as DNA: TGTGCCAGCAGCTTAGAACCGGGGAAGAACACTGAAGCTTTCTTT. Protein: CASSLEPGKNTEAFF. The rearrangement links TRBV7-8 to TRBJ1-1; D remains unclear. Germline loops: CDR1 SGHVS, CDR2 FQNEAQ. The CDR3 loop spans 15 amino acids. V lost 1 base to trimming and J lost 1 base, with 10 bases between them.

This clonotype was detected ten times or more. CDR3 bases: TGCGCCAGCAGCCCCGGGCGGATTTACCCCGCCTACGAGCAGTACTTC. Translation: CASSPGRIYPAYEQYF. The rearrangement links TRBV5-1 to TRBJ2-7; D remains unclear. Trimming cost V 4 bases and J 2 bases, with 19 bases left between them. Germline lookup yields CDR1 SGHRS and CDR2 YFSETQ. The CDR3 contains 16 residues.

This clonotype was detected ten times or more. The chain is built from TRBV24-1 and TRBJ2-1, with TRBD1 matching 7 bases. The CDR3 runs to 15 residues. Trimming cost V 4 bases and J 13 bases; bases outside gene matches: 15. Germline-derived CDR1 and CDR2 are KGHDR and SFDVKD. CDR3 nucleotide sequence: TGTGCCACCAGTGACCACCGACAGGGAGATCTATACCAGTTCTTC. This encodes CATSDHRQGDLYQFF.

This clonotype has a handful of counts. V and J are TRBV5-1 and TRBJ2-2; D is unclear. Germline CDR1 and CDR2: SGHRS and YFSETQ. This CDR3 has 14 amino acids. The V end lost 4 bases, the J end lost 6 bases, and 13 bases lay between the germline ends. The CDR3 protein is CASSPDGSAGELFF. CDR3 sequence (DNA): TGCGCCAGCAGCCCTGATGGATCCGCCGGGGAGCTGTTTTTT.

This sequence joins TRBV11-3 and TRBJ2-3; possible D gene TRBD2, 7 bases. Germline V gene sequence: CDR1 SGHNT, CDR2 YENEEA. This CDR3 is 17 amino acids long. V lost 3 bases, J lost 2 bases, and 18 bases lay in between. The CDR3 DNA reads as TGTGCCAGCAGCTTTGGGTTCGCGGGGGCCGACACAGATACGCAGTATTTT. It encodes CASSFGFAGADTDTQYF.